Given below is one T cell receptor (beta chain) in context. It has no known antigen specificity. Base qualities were left out, and no much larger clone turns up one base away. The CDR3 regions of human TCRbeta chains were analyzed by immunosequencing. The paper's processing steps were these. TCRs in the repertoires were compared against a reference library of SARS-CoV-2-specific TCRs that had been generated with the MIRA antigen-specificity platform. Breadth meant the fraction of unique TCRs that were SARS-CoV-2-associated, whereas depth meant the fraction of total T cells that were SARS-CoV-2-associated. Using the MIRA data, every spike-specific TCR was mapped to the spike region that the TCR reacted to and assigned to either a CD4 or a CD8 class. Log10-transformed breadth and depth values were compared by one-way ANOVA with Sidak's multiple comparisons tests. In TCRdb, the immuneACCESS table is reduced to in-frame sequences with V and J assigned. These tables do not hold every clone; where another copy was compared, an unresolved V gene accounts for under half, and the others remain unexplained. For V, J and clone size, that table is used; D and trimming come from the DNA. This sample is represented by about 120,000 clones; around nine tenths of them were singletons. The ten largest clones add up to 3% to 4% of the sample.

What this sample's time point label stands for: baseline before first vaccination. Vaccinee samples came from UK trials COV001 and COV002, including a single-blind randomized controlled phase 2/3 trial of AZD1222 (ChAdOx1 nCoV-19) in healthy adults. For TCRbeta chain sequencing, PBMC samples from trial participants were taken at day 0 and at day 28 after the second dose. The data stem from a study of T cell responses to AZD1222 COVID-19 vaccine (dated by TCRdb to the early 2020s). Concerning the study at large: Because spike-specific TCR depth and breadth did not differ between the two schedules, AZD1222 recipients who got a second dose at roughly 4 weeks were pooled with those who got a second dose at roughly 12 weeks. TCR sequencing covered 233 trial participants: around 210 given two doses of AZD1222 and around 25 given two doses of MenACWY control vaccine. Enrollment into the trials was organized by age into subgroups of 18-55, 56-69 and 70-plus years, and those subgroups contained roughly 150, 30 and 60 TCR-sequenced participants, respectively. Findings and caveats that apply to the study as a whole: After two AZD1222 doses, spike-specific TCR breadth and depth were significantly higher than at day 0 and than in MenACWY recipients. The whole spike protein was spanned by vaccine-associated CD4 TCRs, and dominant responses were seen in regions 160-218 and 743-854. Participants were mostly white British and included more females than males, and it was suggested by the authors that clonal diversity may have been underestimated. No day 14 peak-response samples were available, so repertoires were characterized only after the peak T cell response. Only six AZD1222 recipients were SARS-CoV-2 seropositive at baseline, limiting conclusions about previously exposed vaccinees. Reportedly, almost half of the unique spike-specific TCRs recognized epitopes lying outside the regions that are mutated in the B.1.351 and B.1.1.7 variants. In the small 56-69-year group, the increase in depth fell short of significance, most likely because of low power.

The germline V gene encodes CDR1 SGHTA and CDR2 FQGTGA. Including cysteine and phenylalanine, the CDR3 has 13 amino acids. The read is trimmed to its CDR3 DNA, 39 bases read in frame from base 1. The germline ends are 9 bases apart after V is trimmed by 2 bases and J by 7 bases. Material: peripheral blood, obtained on day 0 of AZD1222 vaccination. The chain is made from TRBV7-3 and TRBJ2-1; D gene: possibly TRBD1, on 5 matching bases. The sequence was collected from an adult in good health. CDR3 region: CASSLARANEQFF. The sequenced DNA is TGTGCCAGCAGCTTAGCCAGGGCGAATGAGCAGTTCTTC. Full variable domain (CDR3 extended with the reference TRBV7-3 and TRBJ2-1 proteins): GAGVSQTPSNKVTEKGKYVELRCDPISGHTALYWYRQSLGQGPEFLIYFQGTGAADDSGLPNDRFFAVRPEGSVSTLKIQRTERGDSAVYLCASSLARANEQFFGPGTRLTVL.